This T cell receptor beta chain was profiled in a study of blood T cell repertoires in COVID-19. Data came from immunoSEQ multiplex PCR; TCRdb stores just in-frame clones and leaves some out. The sample yields 300,000 to 450,000 clones, around 87% seen once. This clone has only one observation. Participants came from under 30 US areas, aged about 18 to 89 years. J gave up 0 bases and V 5 bases, and 5 bases lay outside the gene matches. CDR1 is SGHVS and CDR2 is FNYEAQ in the germline V gene. This CDR3 is built from 15 residues. The sample comprised PBMCs or T cells enriched from blood (not recorded which). This chain connects TRBV7-6 to TRBJ1-1, with 8 bases matching TRBD1. This receptor was identified in a man younger than 45 who had recovered from COVID-19. DNA of the CDR3: TGTGCCAGCAGCGCAGGACAGGGACTGAACACTGAAGCTTTCTTT. Translating it yields CASSAGQGLNTEAFF. Based on the CDR3 plus reference TRBV7-6 and TRBJ1-1, the full variable domain is GAGVSQSPRYKVTKRGQDVALRCDPISGHVSLYWYRQALGQGPEFLTYFNYEAQQDKSGLPNDRFSAERPEGSISTLTIQRTEQRDSAMYRCASSAGQGLNTEAFFGQGTRLTVV.